This record covers a single TCR beta chain. Its antigen is unknown. The CDR3 is made up of 14 amino acids. CDR1 is SGHVS, CDR2 FNYEAQ, per germline. V shed 2 bases and J shed 4 bases, with 12 bases lying between them. The data belong to a study of chemoradiotherapy in HPV16-positive cancers. Overall study: Functional T-cell assays on a couple of HPV16-positive patients' cells defined candidate HPV-specific clones and common TCR motifs.

Study outcomes and limitations: Candidate HPV-specific clones and E7-related TCR motifs grew in tumor during treatment.

TCRdb's copy holds only in-frame clones and misses some; the assay was immunoSEQ multiplex PCR. The data hold around 22,000 clones, with just under 95% observed a single time. The sample in question was blood, obtained from a patient who underwent chemoradiotherapy. The TCR originated in a human donor with HPV-associated anogenital cancer. The chain carries TRBV7-6 and TRBJ2-7; TRBD1 might be the D (6 bases). CDR3 sequence (DNA): TGTGCCAGCAGCTTAACTCTCGGACAGTACGAGCAGTACTTC. This gives the protein CASSLTLGQYEQYF.